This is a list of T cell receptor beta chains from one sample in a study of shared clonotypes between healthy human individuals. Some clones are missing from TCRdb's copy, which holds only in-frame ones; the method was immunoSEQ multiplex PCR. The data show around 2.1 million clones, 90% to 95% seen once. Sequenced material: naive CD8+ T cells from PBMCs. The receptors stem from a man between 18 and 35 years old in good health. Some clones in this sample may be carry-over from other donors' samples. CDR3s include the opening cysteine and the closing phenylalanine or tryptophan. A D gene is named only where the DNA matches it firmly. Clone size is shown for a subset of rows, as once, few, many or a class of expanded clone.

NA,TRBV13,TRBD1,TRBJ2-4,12,CASAGQAGIQYF,TGTGCCAGCGCCGGACAGGCGGGCATTCAGTACTTC
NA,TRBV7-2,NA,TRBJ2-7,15,CASSLLSGHIYEQYF,TGTGCCAGCAGCTTATTGTCGGGACACATCTACGAGCAGTACTTC
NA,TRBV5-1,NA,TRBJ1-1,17,CASSLVSGGKGNTEAFF,TGCGCCAGCAGCTTGGTGTCCGGGGGCAAGGGGAACACTGAAGCTTTCTTT
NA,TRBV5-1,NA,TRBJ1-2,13,CASSPGPVYGYTF,TGCGCCAGCAGCCCGGGACCGGTCTATGGCTACACCTTC
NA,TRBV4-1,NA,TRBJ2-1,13,CASSLRGEREQFF,TGCGCCAGCAGCCTTAGGGGGGAGCGGGAGCAGTTCTTC
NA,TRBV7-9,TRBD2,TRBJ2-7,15,CASSQTSLEGYEQYF,TGTGCCAGCAGCCAGACTAGCCTCGAGGGCTACGAGCAGTACTTC
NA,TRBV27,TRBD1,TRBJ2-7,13,CASSWGQFYEQYF,TGTGCCAGCAGCTGGGGACAGTTCTACGAGCAGTACTTC
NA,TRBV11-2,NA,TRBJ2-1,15,CASSLGAGAYNEQFF,TGTGCCAGCAGCTTAGGAGCCGGGGCTTACAATGAGCAGTTCTTC
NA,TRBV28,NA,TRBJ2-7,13,CASSERGSYEQYF,TGTGCCAGCAGTGAGAGGGGTTCCTACGAGCAGTACTTC
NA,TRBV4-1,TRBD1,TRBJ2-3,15,CASSQDSGGLDTQYF,TGCGCCAGCAGCCAAGATTCAGGGGGCCTAGATACGCAGTATTTT
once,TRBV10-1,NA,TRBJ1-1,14,CASSESGLNTEAFF,TGCGCCAGCAGTGAGTCGGGGTTGAACACTGAAGCTTTCTTT
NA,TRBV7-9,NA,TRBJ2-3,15,CASSLEGGETDTQYF,TGTGCCAGCAGCTTAGAGGGTGGGGAGACAGATACGCAGTATTTT
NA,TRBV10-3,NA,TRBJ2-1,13,CAISEGVGDEQFF,TGTGCCATCAGTGAAGGGGTGGGGGATGAGCAGTTCTTC
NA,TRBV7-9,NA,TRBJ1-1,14,CASQQLAMNTEAFF,TGTGCCAGCCAACAGTTGGCCATGAACACTGAAGCTTTCTTT
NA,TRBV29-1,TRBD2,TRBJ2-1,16,CSVEGLAGPIYNEQFF,TGCAGCGTTGAGGGGCTAGCGGGCCCCATCTACAATGAGCAGTTCTTC
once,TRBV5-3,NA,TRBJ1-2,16,CARSRWVRAVNYGYTF,TGTGCCAGAAGCAGGTGGGTTAGGGCAGTTAACTATGGCTACACCTTC
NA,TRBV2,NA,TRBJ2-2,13,CASSPDRTGELFF,TGTGCCAGCAGTCCGGACCGCACCGGGGAGCTGTTTTTT
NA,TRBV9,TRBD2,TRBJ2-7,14,CASSPWGGNYEQYF,TGTGCCAGCAGCCCGTGGGGGGGGAACTACGAGCAGTACTTC
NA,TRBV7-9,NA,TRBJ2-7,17,CASSPSGQEKFPYEQYF,TGTGCCAGCAGCCCTAGCGGACAGGAGAAGTTCCCCTACGAGCAGTACTTC
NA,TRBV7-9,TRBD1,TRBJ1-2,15,CASSYGRGGGGGYTF,TGTGCCAGCAGCTACGGACGGGGAGGAGGGGGCGGCTACACCTTC
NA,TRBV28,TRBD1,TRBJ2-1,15,CASRPQGSSYNEQFF,TGTGCCAGCAGGCCACAGGGGTCCTCCTACAATGAGCAGTTCTTC
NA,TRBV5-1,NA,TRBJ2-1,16,CASSLGSSGYGNEQFF,TGCGCCAGCAGCTTGGGATCCAGCGGGTACGGCAATGAGCAGTTCTTC
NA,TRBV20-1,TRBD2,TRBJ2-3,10,CSARLASQYF,TGCAGTGCCCGACTAGCTTCGCAGTATTTT
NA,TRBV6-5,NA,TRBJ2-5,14,CASSYAPGLETQYF,TGTGCCAGCAGTTACGCCCCGGGGCTAGAGACCCAGTACTTC
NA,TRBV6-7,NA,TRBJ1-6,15,CASETESSYNSPLHF,TGTGCCAGCGAGACAGAGAGCTCCTATAATTCACCCCTCCACTTT
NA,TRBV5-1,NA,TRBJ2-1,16,CASANLGGPSYNEQFF,TGCGCCAGCGCTAACCTGGGGGGTCCCTCCTACAATGAGCAGTTCTTC
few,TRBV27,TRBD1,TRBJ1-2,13,CASKTGGPYGYTF,TGTGCCAGCAAGACAGGGGGCCCGTATGGCTACACCTTC
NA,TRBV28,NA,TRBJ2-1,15,CASRPIADIINEQFF,TGTGCCAGCAGGCCCATCGCGGACATTATCAATGAGCAGTTCTTC
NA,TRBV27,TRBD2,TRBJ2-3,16,CASREGLAGVTDTQYF,TGTGCCAGCAGAGAAGGACTAGCGGGAGTCACAGATACGCAGTATTTT
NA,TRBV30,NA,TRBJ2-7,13,CAWSRKTPGQQYF,TGTGCCTGGAGTCGTAAGACCCCGGGTCAGCAGTACTTC
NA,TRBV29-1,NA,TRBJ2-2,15,CSVEDNIYGPGELFF,TGCAGCGTTGAAGATAATATCTACGGGCCCGGGGAGCTGTTTTTT
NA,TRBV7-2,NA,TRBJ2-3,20,CASSLARGFLPASHTDTQYF,TGTGCCAGCAGCTTAGCGAGAGGGTTTCTCCCAGCTTCCCACACAGATACGCAGTATTTT
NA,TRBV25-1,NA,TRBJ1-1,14,CASTGTSDGAEAFF,TGTGCCAGCACTGGGACGTCCGATGGGGCTGAAGCTTTCTTT
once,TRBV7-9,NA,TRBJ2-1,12,CASSFGYNEQFF,TGTGCCAGCAGCTTCGGCTACAATGAGCAGTTCTTC
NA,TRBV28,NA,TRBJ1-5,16,CASSFLSGRVGQPQHF,TGTGCCAGCAGTTTTTTATCGGGTAGAGTGGGTCAGCCCCAGCATTTT
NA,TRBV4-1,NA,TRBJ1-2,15,CASSPQGRGDYGYTF,TGCGCCAGCAGCCCCCAGGGTCGTGGGGACTATGGCTACACCTTC
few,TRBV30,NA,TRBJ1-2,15,CAWSLPAGRVDGYTF,TGTGCCTGGAGCCTCCCTGCAGGGAGGGTAGATGGCTACACCTTC
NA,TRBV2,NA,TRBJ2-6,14,CAGSGDSGANVLTF,TGTGCCGGAAGCGGTGACTCTGGGGCCAACGTCCTGACTTTC
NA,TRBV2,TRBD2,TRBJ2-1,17,CASSRGLAGPSYNEQFF,TGTGCCAGCAGTAGAGGACTAGCGGGACCTTCCTACAATGAGCAGTTCTTC
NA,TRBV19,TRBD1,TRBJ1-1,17,CASSIEGTGDIGTEAFF,TGTGCCAGTAGTATAGAAGGGACAGGGGACATAGGGACTGAAGCTTTCTTT
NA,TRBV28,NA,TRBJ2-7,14,CASSYVGQTYEQYF,TGTGCCAGCAGTTACGTAGGACAGACCTACGAGCAGTACTTC
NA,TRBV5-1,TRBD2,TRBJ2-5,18,CASSLGLAGGRSQETQYF,TGCGCCAGCAGCTTGGGGCTAGCGGGAGGGCGGAGCCAAGAGACCCAGTACTTC
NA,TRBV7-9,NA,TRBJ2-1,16,CACRIEGGELYGEQFF,TGTGCCTGCAGGATAGAAGGGGGGGAGTTGTATGGTGAGCAGTTCTTC